The entry that follows covers one T cell receptor (beta chain) sequence. Original analysis: Amplification with reference gene primers provided the estimates of nucleated cell counts. The repertoire was sequenced with immunoSEQ multiplex PCR; TCRdb's copy has only in-frame clones and lacks some. V and J calls and clone size come straight from that table; D and trimming were deduced from the DNA. The table has about 220,000 clones, about 81% seen once. This record comes from a study of blood T cell repertoires in COVID-19. Study overall: From T cells, B-cell-depleted T cells, or PBMCs came the material, which was cDNA or gDNA.

Trimming took 6 bases from V and 3 from J, leaving 11 bases between them. CDR1 and CDR2 (germline): WNHNN, SYGVQD (reference sequence). CDR3 size: 13 residues. The sample taken for sequencing was peripheral blood. The chain employs TRBV10-1 and TRBJ1-1, with D unresolved. This TCR was recovered from an elderly woman with COVID-19, enrolled during active disease. In nucleotides, the CDR3 is TGCGCCAGCAGCGAACAGCAATACACTGAAGCTTTCTTT. Residues: CASSEQQYTEAFF.